These 10 T cell receptor beta chains share one sample of origin, sequenced in a study of Ad26.COV2.S vaccination and SARS-CoV-2 variants. Using immunoSEQ multiplex PCR, the repertoire was profiled, and TCRdb retains in-frame clones only, with some absent. The table records about 420,000 clones, more than 75% of them present only once. Treatment here: over 15 received Ad26.COV2.S at low or high dose, single or two shots; roughly five received placebo; per-sample allocation not given. Specimens were obtained on day 63 following the first vaccine or placebo injection. The sample here was peripheral blood, taken in a trial of Ad26.COV2.S vaccine versus placebo. These receptors were obtained from a person between 18 and 65 years old who received the Ad26.COV2.S COVID-19 vaccine or a placebo.

Only one count was recorded for this clone. This sequence joins TRBV9 and TRBJ2-3; D not resolved. The CDR3 has 16 amino acids. V was shortened by 0 bases and J by 0 bases, with 11 bases between the two germline ends. Germline-derived CDR1 and CDR2 are SGDLS and YYNGEE. The CDR3, as DNA: TGTGCCAGCAGCGTAGGGGCGGCCCCTAGCACAGATACGCAGTATTTT. Protein: CASSVGAAPSTDTQYF.

The chain couples TRBV6-5 to TRBJ1-3; D is undetermined. V was trimmed by 6 bases and J by 2 bases, leaving 11 bases between them. Looked up from germline, CDR1 is MNHEY and CDR2 is SVGAGI. The CDR3 spans 14 residues. The CDR3 is CASSAQVAGNTIYF. DNA for the CDR3: TGTGCCAGCAGCGCCCAGGTCGCTGGAAACACCATATATTTT.

V usage is TRBV7-2 and J usage is TRBJ1-5; TRBD1 aligns across 9 bases. The CDR3 sequence is 15 residues long. J lost 7 bases, V lost 2 bases, and 6 bases had no gene match. Germline CDR1 and CDR2: SGHTA and FQGNSA. The CDR3 region is CASSLLTGGRQPQHF. Here the CDR3 DNA reads TGTGCCAGCAGCTTACTGACAGGGGGAAGGCAGCCCCAGCATTTT.

The V gene is TRBV3-1 (or the pseudogene TRBV3-2), the J gene TRBJ2-7; D is possibly TRBD2 (5 bases). V lost 0 bases, J lost 9 bases, and 12 bases lay in between. The CDR3 is made up of 13 amino acids. Germline V lookup: CDR1 LGHDT, CDR2 YNNKEL (reference sequence). CDR3 nucleotide sequence: TGTGCCAGCAGCCAAGATACCCAGCGGTCGCAGTACTTC. This encodes CASSQDTQRSQYF.

The V call is TRBV6-1, the J call TRBJ1-1; D call uncertain. The CDR3 covers 14 residues. Trimming took 2 bases from V and 4 from J, leaving 11 bases between them. Germline V gene sequence: CDR1 MNHNS, CDR2 SASEGT. The DNA of the CDR3 is TGTGCCAGCAGTGAACTGGAAGGTGGCACTGAAGCTTTCTTT. Translation: CASSELEGGTEAFF.

The rearrangement uses TRBV6-2 or TRBV6-3 and TRBJ2-2; possible D gene TRBD1, 6 bases. The germline gives CDR1 MNHEY, CDR2 SVGEGT. Trimming stripped 2 bases from V and 5 bases from J, with 15 bases between. This CDR3 is 16 amino acids long. DNA of the CDR3: TGTGCCAGCAGTTACGATTCGTCAGGGGATACCGGGGAGCTGTTTTTT. This codes for CASSYDSSGDTGELFF.

V gene TRBV9 combines with J gene TRBJ2-1, with TRBD2 identical over 7 bases. Germline V lookup: CDR1 SGDLS, CDR2 YYNGEE. J gave up 6 bases and V 3 bases, and 12 bases lay outside the gene matches. The CDR3 runs 16 residues. The CDR3 is CASSGEGAGLGNEQFF. The CDR3 DNA sequence: TGTGCCAGCAGCGGAGAGGGAGCGGGGCTCGGCAATGAGCAGTTCTTC.

The rearrangement joins TRBV3-1 (or the pseudogene TRBV3-2) to TRBJ2-7; 7 nucleotides align to TRBD1. Germline V gives CDR1 LGHDT, CDR2 YNNKEL (reference sequence). This CDR3 spans 14 amino acids. Trimming took 1 base from V and 0 from J; bases not matched to a gene: 0. CDR3 in amino acids: CASSQGDSSYEQYF. CDR3 DNA: TGTGCCAGCAGCCAAGGGGACAGCTCCTACGAGCAGTACTTC.

The chain is built from TRBV5-1 and TRBJ2-5; maybe TRBD2 (6 bases). The CDR3 is made up of 13 amino acids. V shed 9 bases and J shed 5 bases, with 17 bases lying between them. Germline CDR1 reads SGHRS; CDR2 reads YFSETQ. The CDR3 loop reads CATSPWGEETQYF. The CDR3 bases are TGCGCCACCTCCCCGTGGGGGGAGGAGACCCAGTACTTC.

The chain combines TRBV20-1 with TRBJ2-3; 8 nucleotides match TRBD2. Germline V gene lookup returns CDR1 DFQATT and CDR2 SNEGSKA (reference sequence). The V segment lost 3 bases and the J segment 3 bases; nucleotides outside the gene matches: 11. The CDR3 extends over 16 amino acids. The CDR3 DNA reads TGCAGTGCTAGTGGGAGGCTAGCGGGTGAAACAGATACGCAGTATTTT. Amino acid sequence: CSASGRLAGETDTQYF.